Given below is one TCR beta chain in context. Antigen unknown. With a much larger clone just one base away, this may be a read error. In this CDR3 the conserved last residue, phenylalanine or tryptophan, is missing, so a read error is likely. The template was RNA from unsorted bulk tissue. The normal lung tissue was taken more than 3 cm from the tumor edge. A modified ARM-PCR protocol with three rounds of nested PCR amplified TCRbeta. TCRdb itself ran the multiplex PCR reads through MiXCR, one entry per CDR3 protein. The repertoire consists of 70,000 to 90,000 distinct CDR3 sequences, with around 70% occurring once and the leading ten covering around 30%. This record comes from a study of tumor and adjacent non-tumor tissue in lung cancer. As for the study in general: The cohort had approximately 13 adenocarcinoma, 2 squamous cell and 1 small cell patients. The patients, some ten men and roughly 5 women, were roughly 30 to 85 with stage I to III disease.

Findings of the study overall: Compared with tumor, normal lung showed significantly lower TCR diversity. In normal lung, the top 100 clones were significantly more dominant than in tumor.

What was sequenced was distant non-tumor lung tissue. The sequence came from a woman in her forties or fifties with non-small cell lung cancer.

The CDR3 here is CASSDPNTEAFS. The CDR3 region has the DNA TGTGCCAGCAGCGACCCTAACACTGAAGCTTTCTCT. The chain recombines TRBV6-2 or TRBV6-3 with TRBJ1-1; D uncertain. The CDR3 covers 12 residues. Per the germline V gene, CDR1 is MNHEY and CDR2 is SVGEGT. Trimming took off 6 bases at V and 2 bases at J, with 7 bases between the two ends.